What follows are 29 T cell receptor beta chains derived from one specimen sequenced in a study of cytomegalovirus exposure and HLA in healthy donors. PCR employed 60 Vbeta and 13 Jbeta primers. Sequencing used immunoSEQ multiplex PCR; TCRdb keeps in-frame clones, though not all of them. The repertoire holds around 99,000 clones, with 65% to 85% as singletons. Sample: PBMCs. The source is a man between 18 and 29 years old in good health and CMV-seronegative.

The genes are TRBV15 and TRBJ1-1; D not resolved. V gave up 6 bases and J gave up 3 bases, with 8 bases separating them. The CDR3 sequence is 12 residues long. CDR1 and CDR2 from the germline V gene are LNHNV and YYDKDF (reference sequence). In nucleotides, the CDR3 is TGTGCCACCAGTAACGCGGACACTGAAGCTTTCTTT. As protein: CATSNADTEAFF.

The chain combines TRBV27 with TRBJ2-1; D gene ambiguous. V lost 8 bases to trimming and J lost 0 bases, with 20 bases between them. The germline CDR1 and CDR2 sequences are MNHEY and SMNVEV (reference sequence). The CDR3 is 17 residues long. CDR3 protein: CASHPPGLSSSYNEQFF. The CDR3 region has the DNA TGTGCCAGCCACCCCCCTGGGCTGTCGAGCTCCTACAATGAGCAGTTCTTC.

This sequence joins TRBV28 and TRBJ2-7; a weak D match, TRBD1 (8 bases). Germline CDR1 reads MDHEN; CDR2 reads SYDVKM. The CDR3 length is 15 residues. Deletions cut 6 bases from V and 4 bases from J, with 19 bases between. The CDR3 loop reads CASRPNRGGLYEQYF. CDR3 coding DNA: TGTGCCAGCAGGCCTAACAGGGGGGGTTTGTACGAGCAGTACTTC.

This sequence joins TRBV7-2 and TRBJ2-5; 8 bases fit TRBD2. The CDR3 has 15 amino acids. CDR1 is SGHTA and CDR2 is FQGNSA in the germline V gene. V shed 1 base and J 2 bases; nucleotides not matched to a gene: 3. CDR3 in DNA: TGTGCCAGCAGCTTAGTAGCGGGGCGGCAAGAGACCCAGTACTTC. This encodes CASSLVAGRQETQYF. Using reference TRBV7-2 and TRBJ2-5 for the parts outside the CDR3, the full variable domain is GAGVSQSPSNKVTEKGKDVELRCDPISGHTALYWYRQSLGQGLEFLIYFQGNSAPDKSGLPSDRFSAERTGGSVSTLTIQRTQQEDSAVYLCASSLVAGRQETQYFGPGTRLLVL.

CDR3 nucleotides: TGTGCCAGCAGTTACAGGGTGGGGAACACTGAAGCTTTCTTT. It is translated as CASSYRVGNTEAFF. The chain links TRBV27 to TRBJ1-1; TRBD1 might be the D (6 bases). CDR1 is MNHEY and CDR2 is SMNVEV in the germline V gene (reference sequence). V lost 4 bases and J 1 base, leaving 10 bases between the germline ends. The CDR3 loop spans 14 amino acids.

V is TRBV27 and J is TRBJ1-1; 10 positions match TRBD1. V dropped 8 bases and J dropped 5; count of bases not matched to a gene: 5. Germline V CDR1 and CDR2: MNHEY, SMNVEV (reference sequence). CDR3 length equals 13 residues. The CDR3 loop is CASADRGRTEAFF. The CDR3 coding sequence is TGTGCCAGCGCCGACAGGGGGCGGACTGAAGCTTTCTTT.

The V gene is TRBV4-2, the J gene TRBJ1-1; D may be TRBD1 (5 bases). Germline V lookup: CDR1 LGHNA, CDR2 YNFKEQ. This CDR3 is 16 amino acids long. Trimming took off 0 bases at V and 0 bases at J, with 11 bases between the two ends. In nucleotides, the CDR3 is TGTGCCAGCAGCCAAGATAACGGGGGGATGAACACTGAAGCTTTCTTT. Translating gives CASSQDNGGMNTEAFF.

This chain links TRBV19 with TRBJ2-1; 8 positions match TRBD1. The CDR3 has 15 amino acids. The germline V gene has CDR1 LNHDA and CDR2 SQIVND (reference sequence). The ends lost 3 bases at V and 8 bases at J; junction bases unmatched: 9. This CDR3 is CASSISGTGLDEQFF. The CDR3 DNA is TGTGCCAGTAGTATCTCCGGGACAGGTCTCGATGAGCAGTTCTTC. The full variable domain, its missing parts supplied by reference TRBV19 and TRBJ2-1, is DGGITQSPKYLFRKEGQNVTLSCEQNLNHDAMYWYRQDPGQGLRLIYYSQIVNDFQKGDIAEGYSVSREKKESFPLTVTSAQKNPTAFYLCASSISGTGLDEQFFGPGTRLTVL.

The chain has TRBV25-1 and TRBJ1-1, with 7 bases that match TRBD1. The CDR3 runs to 11 residues. Germline V gene lookup returns CDR1 MGHDK and CDR2 SYGVNS. Trimming cost V 6 bases and J 11 bases; bases outside gene matches: 6. CDR3 sequence reads: CASRSGGPAFF. The CDR3 region has the DNA TGTGCCAGCAGATCAGGGGGGCCGGCTTTCTTT.

The chain employs TRBV14 and TRBJ1-2, with D possibly matching TRBD1 (5 bases). The germline gives CDR1 SGHDN, CDR2 FVKESK. The CDR3 runs to 14 residues. V lost 1 base and J 7 bases, leaving 13 bases between the germline ends. The CDR3 sequence is CASSQVVTAGGYTF. The DNA of the CDR3 is TGTGCCAGCAGCCAAGTAGTGACAGCGGGTGGCTACACCTTC. The full variable domain, with the rest looked up from reference TRBV14 and TRBJ1-2, is EAGVTQFPSHSVIEKGQTVTLRCDPISGHDNLYWYRRVMGKEIKFLLHFVKESKQDESGMPNNRFLAERTGGTYSTLKVQPAELEDSGVYFCASSQVVTAGGYTFGSGTRLTVV.

This chain connects TRBV28 to TRBJ1-1; D is unresolved. Looked up from germline, CDR1 is MDHEN and CDR2 is SYDVKM. Trimming pared 6 bases from V and 4 bases from J, leaving 12 bases between. This CDR3 contains 13 residues. CDR3 loop: CASSGGQVTEAFF. The CDR3 DNA reads TGTGCCAGCAGCGGTGGGCAAGTCACTGAAGCTTTCTTT.

DNA of the CDR3: TGCAGCGTTGTTTCCCGGACAGGCGGAACCTACGAGCAGTACTTC. This sequence encodes CSVVSRTGGTYEQYF. The J gene is TRBJ2-7, the V gene TRBV29-1; 7 positions agree with TRBD1. The germline CDR1 and CDR2 sequences are SQVTM and ANQGSEA. The CDR3 totals 15 residues. With 4 bases clipped from V and 2 bases from J, the junction kept 11 bases outside the gene matches.

Worth noting for this clone: Other nucleotide sequences from this sample produce the same CDR3. This chain connects TRBV5-1 to TRBJ2-3, with D hard to call. Trimming took off 0 bases at V and 0 bases at J, with 5 bases between the two ends. CDR1 and CDR2 (germline): SGHRS, YFSETQ. CDR3 length equals 14 residues. The CDR3 is CASSLGQSTDTQYF. The CDR3 DNA follows: TGCGCCAGCAGCTTGGGGCAGAGCACAGATACGCAGTATTTT.

V and J are TRBV5-6 and TRBJ2-5, with TRBD2 identical over 8 bases. The J call may be faulty, since TRBJ2-7 better matches the DNA end. Germline lookup yields CDR1 SGHDT and CDR2 YYEEEE. The CDR3 extends over 15 amino acids. The CDR3 here is CASSLGAGGTYEQYF. CDR3 coding DNA: TGTGCCAGCAGCCTGGGGGCGGGGGGTACCTACGAGCAGTACTTC.

The chain recombines TRBV11-3 with TRBJ2-3, with D maybe TRBD2 (6 bases). The germline gives CDR1 SGHNT, CDR2 YENEEA. CDR3 size: 12 residues. The V and J ends lost 6 bases and 5 bases respectively, with 9 bases between them. In DNA, the CDR3 is TGTGCCAGCAGTCCCGGGGGAGATACGCAGTATTTT. Translated: CASSPGGDTQYF.

The CDR3 DNA reads TGTGCCAGCAGCGTAGCGGGGACAGGGCTTCTGGGGGAGACCCAGTACTTC. Translated: CASSVAGTGLLGETQYF. The V gene is TRBV9, the J gene TRBJ2-5; 9 nucleotides align to TRBD1. The trim removed 0 bases at V and 5 bases at J, leaving 11 bases unmatched. CDR1 and CDR2 from the germline V gene are SGDLS and YYNGEE. This CDR3 has 17 amino acids.

V usage is TRBV7-9 and J usage is TRBJ2-3, with D possibly TRBD2 on 5 matching bases. Trimming removed 8 bases from V and 8 bases from J, with 14 bases in between. This CDR3 contains 12 residues. The germline gives CDR1 SEHNR, CDR2 FQNEAQ (reference sequence). Written as DNA, the CDR3 is TGTGCCAGCTCGGGGAGCCCAGGTACGCAGTATTTT. Translation gives CASSGSPGTQYF.

This chain uses TRBV6-4 with TRBJ2-3; 16 nucleotides agree with TRBD2. The ends lost 2 bases at V and 4 bases at J; junction bases unmatched: 0. CDR1 is MRHNA and CDR2 is SNTAGT in the germline V gene. This CDR3 has 16 amino acids. This CDR3 reads CASSDGTSGGADTQYF. In DNA form, the CDR3 reads TGTGCCAGCAGTGACGGGACTAGCGGGGGGGCAGATACGCAGTATTTT.

This chain uses TRBV11-2 with TRBJ2-2, with 13 bases identical to TRBD2. CDR3 length equals 17 residues. CDR1 and CDR2 from the germline V gene are SGHAT and FQNNGV. Trimming at V came to 0 bases and at J to 6 bases, leaving 4 bases not matched to a gene. The CDR3 sequence is CASSLEGLAGRSGELFF. In DNA form, the CDR3 reads TGTGCCAGCAGCTTAGAGGGACTAGCGGGGAGATCCGGGGAGCTGTTTTTT. Supplemented by reference TRBV11-2 and TRBJ2-2, the full variable domain reads EAGVAQSPRYKIIEKRQSVAFWCNPISGHATLYWYQQILGQGPKLLIQFQNNGVVDDSQLPKDRFSAERLKGVDSTLKIQPAKLEDSAVYLCASSLEGLAGRSGELFFGEGSRLTVL.

The sample holds one count of this clone. V and J are TRBV19 and TRBJ1-2; D gene unclear. CDR1 LNHDA and CDR2 SQIVND come from the germline V gene (reference sequence). The CDR3 runs 14 residues. V was cut by 6 bases and J by 2 bases, with 13 bases left in between. The CDR3 DNA reads as TGTGCCAGTAGAGACAACTTACTCAACTATGGCTACACCTTC. Translated: CASRDNLLNYGYTF.

The rearrangement joins TRBV13 to TRBJ2-7; D may be TRBD1 (6 bases). V was shortened by 3 bases and J by 1 base, with 10 bases between the two germline ends. Germline-derived CDR1 and CDR2 are PRHDT and FYEKMQ (reference sequence). This CDR3 region has 14 residues. CDR3 amino acids: CASSFNGQSYEQYF. The CDR3 bases are TGTGCCAGCAGCTTCAACGGACAGTCCTACGAGCAGTACTTC.

This clone was recorded a few times. The chain combines TRBV6-6 with TRBJ2-2; D gene unclear. Germline CDR1 is MNHNY and CDR2 is SVGAGI (reference sequence). The CDR3 runs to 16 residues. The germline V and J ends were trimmed by 0 bases and 0 bases, with 8 bases remaining between them. CDR3 DNA sequence: TGTGCCAGCAGTTACTCTGAGACTCCGAACACCGGGGAGCTGTTTTTT. It is translated as CASSYSETPNTGELFF.

The V call is TRBV5-8, the J call TRBJ2-3, with 7 bases that match TRBD2. CDR1 and CDR2 (germline): SGHTS, YDEGEE. This CDR3 contains 15 residues. The V and J ends lost 4 bases and 2 bases, in that order; junction bases with no gene match: 7. The CDR3 protein is CASSGGLGDTDTQYF. The CDR3 bases are TGTGCCAGCAGCGGTGGACTAGGGGACACAGATACGCAGTATTTT.

The V gene is TRBV6-1, the J gene TRBJ1-1; 7 bases agree with TRBD1. V shed 7 bases and J 1 base; nucleotides not matched to a gene: 6. Germline CDR1 reads MNHNS; CDR2 reads SASEGT. The CDR3 has 14 amino acids. The CDR3 is CASTRQGSNTEAFF. The CDR3 DNA sequence: TGTGCCAGCACCCGACAGGGATCGAACACTGAAGCTTTCTTT.

This rearrangement joins TRBV5-4 to TRBJ1-3, with unresolved D. Germline V gene data show CDR1 as SGHNT and CDR2 as YYREEE (reference sequence). The CDR3 totals 15 residues. V was pared by 4 bases and J by 4 bases, with 15 bases between. This CDR3 reads CASSRTGVEGNTIYF. The DNA of the CDR3 is TGTGCCAGCAGCCGGACCGGGGTAGAGGGAAACACCATATATTTT. Based on the CDR3 plus reference TRBV5-4 and TRBJ1-3, the full variable domain is ETGVTQSPTHLIKTRGQQVTLRCSSQSGHNTVSWYQQALGQGPQFIFQYYREEENGRGNFPPRFSGLQFPNYSSELNVNALELDDSALYLCASSRTGVEGNTIYFGEGSWLTVV.

V is TRBV9 and J is TRBJ2-3; 10 positions match TRBD2. Trimming at V came to 0 bases and at J to 3 bases, leaving 1 base not matched to a gene. CDR1 is SGDLS and CDR2 is YYNGEE in the germline V gene. This CDR3 is built from 15 residues. CDR3 coding DNA: TGTGCCAGCAGCGTAGTGGGACTAGCGACAGATACGCAGTATTTT. It encodes CASSVVGLATDTQYF.

Written as DNA, the CDR3 is TGTGCCAGCAGTGCGGACAGGGGAGGGTTTGGCTACACCTTC. Its protein product is CASSADRGGFGYTF. The chain couples TRBV6-1 to TRBJ1-2; the match to TRBD1 covers 9 bases. The CDR3 contains 14 residues. The V and J ends lost 4 bases and 7 bases, in that order; junction bases with no gene match: 7. The germline V gene has CDR1 MNHNS and CDR2 SASEGT.

The V call is TRBV5-6, the J call TRBJ2-1, with 8 bases matching TRBD2. V dropped 4 bases and J dropped 6; count of bases not matched to a gene: 12. CDR3 length: 16 amino acids. The germline CDR1 and CDR2 sequences are SGHDT and YYEEEE. The CDR3 reads CASSPTTGLGSNEQFF. The CDR3 nucleotides read TGTGCCAGCAGCCCTACCACGGGACTAGGTAGCAATGAGCAGTTCTTC.

A single count supports this clone. The genes are TRBV4-2 and TRBJ2-1, with D perhaps matching TRBD2 (6 bases). This CDR3 region has 12 residues. The V gene lost 4 bases and the J gene lost 9 bases, with 10 bases spanning the gap. Per germline, CDR1 LGHNA and CDR2 YNFKEQ. Here the CDR3 DNA reads TGTGCCAGCAGCCCCATCGGGGGTGAGCAGTTCTTC. Amino acids: CASSPIGGEQFF.